The sequence of this T cell receptor (beta chain) was determined in a study of vaccination effects on CD4 cells after COVID-19 (dated by TCRdb to 2022 to 2024). About the full investigation: Across the study, the median time from the second dose to post-vaccine sampling was 72 days (range 14 to 241). In both COVID-19 convalescent patients and infection-naive vaccine recipients, the study compared SARS-CoV-2 spike-specific CD4+ TCR repertoires from before mRNA vaccination with those from after it. A total of ten to eleven COVID-19 convalescent patients and 4 SARS-CoV-2-naive healthy vaccine recipients were included in the full study. The Oncomine TCR Beta short-read assay on an Illumina iSeq 100 was used to sequence cultures from other donors in the study.

On the study overall, not on this receptor specifically: Only a small number of convalescent patients were included, and no early post-infection timepoints were available, which limited the study. Clones induced by infection and clones induced by vaccination both contracted markedly at late timepoints after vaccination, which fits with T cell responses waning over time. Among healthy vaccine recipients, nearly all vaccine-induced clones were SARS-CoV-2 mono-reactive, and just 1 of 255 was cross-reactive with common cold coronaviruses.

The CDR3 numbers 17 residues from cysteine through phenylalanine. The CDR3 DNA has 51 bases and is translated from base 1. CDR1 and CDR2 (SGHRS, YFSETQ) derive from the germline V gene. Trimmed from V: 2 bases; trimmed from J: 5 bases; junction bases lacking a gene match: 14. The library was produced with the immunoSEQ multiplex PCR assay. DNA from the cultured and isolated CD4+ T cells underwent TCR beta CDR3 sequencing. Concerning the study's data processing: The analysis removed non-productive TCR sequences, trimmed reads to the CDR3 region, and retained only CDR3s that were 7 or more amino acids long. Antigen-specific clonotypes were identified with the MANAFEST web app by comparing expansion in peptide wells against reference cultures. To count as positive, a clone had to show expansion at FDR<0.05 compared with the reference and with all other wells, an odds ratio above 5, and a frequency above 0.1% in two replicate wells. Clonotypes significantly expanded in SARS-CoV-2 spike wells and in at least one common cold coronavirus spike condition were defined as cross-reactive. Using the stringdist R package, CDR3 similarity was measured by Levenshtein distance, and unrooted trees were constructed with ape in R 3.6.1. The table was pulled from immuneACCESS by TCRdb, which kept in-frame rearrangements only. Such tables lose some clones; where checked, under half of the loss comes from unresolved V genes, and the rest has no known cause. That table gives V, J and clone size, and the DNA gave D and trimming. The sample yields some 30,000 clones; 83% were counted once. The ten top clones hold over 1.1% of the sample.

The ViraFEST assay stimulated PBMC with viral peptide pools and then used TCR sequencing to identify antigen-specific CD4+ T cell clonotypes by expansion. After more than nine days of culture, CD4+ T cells were isolated with the EasySep CD4+ T cell isolation kit. Participants received two doses of either the BNT162b2 or the mRNA-1273 mRNA SARS-CoV-2 vaccine. Healthy vaccine recipients had no prior SARS-CoV-2 infection, confirmed by negative nucleocapsid antibodies before and after vaccination. Some 2 million PBMC per well were cultured in IMDM with 5% human AB serum, about 9.4 IU/ml IL-2 and gentamicin, plus 10 ug/ml peptides. On days 3 and 7, half of the culture medium was replaced with fresh IL-2-containing medium. Unless noted otherwise, every peptide stimulation condition was cultured in triplicate wells. Using Ficoll-Paque Plus gradient centrifugation, PBMC were separated from whole blood and then either used fresh or cryopreserved at -140C. The spike proteins of SARS-CoV-2 and of the common cold coronaviruses HCoV-NL63, HCoV-OC43 and HCoV-229E were spanned by overlapping peptide pools. The QIAamp micro DNA kit was used to extract genomic DNA from the cultured CD4+ T cells.

This clone was seen just once. It has no known antigen specificity. No much larger clone is present one base from it, and per-base qualities are unavailable. The sample here was CD4+ T cells from PBMCs cultured with HCoV-NL63 spike peptides, taken after COVID-19 vaccination. The sample's cell subset or site, from its label and the paper: HCoV-NL63 spike overlapping peptide pool stimulation. This receptor was taken from a human donor who received a COVID-19 vaccine. Some clones in this sample may be carry-over from other donors' samples. This chain joins TRBV5-1 to TRBJ2-5, and 8 bases in between align with TRBD2. CDR3 region: CASSLRTSSRWGETQYF. The bases are TGCGCCAGCAGCTTACGGACTAGCAGTCGATGGGGGGAGACCCAGTACTTC. Extended through the reference TRBV5-1 and TRBJ2-5 proteins, this CDR3 yields the full variable domain: KAGVTQTPRYLIKTRGQQVTLSCSPISGHRSVSWYQQTPGQGLQFLFEYFSETQRNKGNFPGRFSGRQFSNSRSEMNVSTLELGDSALYLCASSLRTSSRWGETQYFGPGTRLLVL.